These 31 T cell receptor beta chains share one sample of origin, sequenced in a study of T cells of healthy individuals. One entry per CDR3 protein, called by TCRdb with MiXCR from the 5' RACE reads. Of some 69,000 distinct CDR3 sequences listed, around 15% were seen once; the top ten hold roughly 4.7%. The receptors stem from a human donor in good health.

This clonotype was counted a few times. The rearrangement uses TRBV7-2 and TRBJ1-3; 9 bases line up with TRBD1. Germline V gene data show CDR1 as SGHTA and CDR2 as FQGNSA. The J segment lost 2 bases and the V segment lost 5 bases, leaving 4 bases of the junction unmatched. The CDR3 loop spans 15 amino acids. The CDR3 DNA follows: TGTGCCAGCAGCCCGGGACAGGGCCCTGGAAACACCATATATTTT. This translates into CASSPGQGPGNTIYF.

This clonotype was picked up many times. This sequence joins TRBV28 and TRBJ2-5; 8 bases fit TRBD2. Germline CDR1 and CDR2: MDHEN and SYDVKM. The CDR3 sequence is 16 residues long. V lost 6 bases and J lost 3; bases outside the gene matches: 12. The CDR3 bases are TGTGCCAGCAGCCCCGCGGTAGCGGGAAGGGAAGAGACCCAGTACTTC. Protein: CASSPAVAGREETQYF.

A note on this clonotype: At one of its ends the junction is not consistent with the germline gene, which may arise from a read error. J is TRBJ2-1 and V is TRBV12-5; 10 nucleotides line up with TRBD1. The CDR3 consists of 17 residues. Germline CDR1 and CDR2: LGHNT and FRNRAP. The CDR3 sequence: CTSGLVRGTGAPNEQFF. As DNA, the CDR3 is TGTACTAGTGGTTTGGTACGGGGGACAGGGGCACCCAATGAGCAGTTCTTC.

The chain is built from TRBV30 and TRBJ2-2; perhaps TRBD2 as D (6 bases). The germline V gene encodes CDR1 GTSNPN and CDR2 SVGIG (reference sequence). This CDR3 spans 16 amino acids. The V and J ends lost 3 bases and 3 bases respectively, with 17 bases between them. CDR3 in DNA: TGTGCCTGGAGGGAGGGAAACGGAGGATACACCGGGGAGCTGTTTTTT. Its protein product is CAWREGNGGYTGELFF.

There are many counts of this clonotype. The J gene is TRBJ2-1, the V gene TRBV6-2 or TRBV6-3; D possibly matches TRBD1 or TRBD2 (6 bases each). Between the trimmed V and J ends, which lost 6 bases and 8 bases, there was a span of 14 bases. Germline values: CDR1 MNHEY, CDR2 SVGEGT. CDR3 size: 13 residues. CDR3 nucleotides: TGTGCCAGCAGCCGCGGGACAACGGATGAGCAGTTCTTC. Translated, it gives CASSRGTTDEQFF.

The chain recombines TRBV7-9 with TRBJ1-2; 7 bases map to TRBD1. Germline trimming cut 3 bases from V and 4 bases from J; bases unmatched to any gene: 11. CDR1 is SEHNR, CDR2 FQNEAQ, per germline (reference sequence). This CDR3 is 16 amino acids long. The CDR3 bases are TGTGCCAGCAGCTTTCAAAAACAGGGGCCACTCTATGGCTACACCTTC. This codes for CASSFQKQGPLYGYTF.

This clonotype has ten or more counts. This chain joins TRBV7-2 and TRBJ1-2; 10 bases line up with TRBD1. V lost 5 bases to trimming and J lost 0 bases; unmatched junction nucleotides: 9. Germline V lookup: CDR1 SGHTA, CDR2 FQGNSA. The CDR3 is made up of 17 amino acids. The CDR3 loop reads CASSRPGQGLTNYGYTF. CDR3 DNA sequence: TGTGCCAGCAGCAGGCCGGGACAGGGGTTAACTAACTATGGCTACACCTTC.

This clonotype was detected a few times. The chain uses TRBV28 and TRBJ1-5; no clear D gene. Germline V gives CDR1 MDHEN, CDR2 SYDVKM. CDR3 length: 13 residues. Between the trimmed V and J ends, which lost 7 bases and 4 bases, there was a span of 11 bases. DNA of the CDR3: TGTGCCAGCATCCCTTCCAGGAATCAGCCCCAGCATTTT. This encodes CASIPSRNQPQHF.

The CDR3 reads CASSPTGTRGNTIYF. CDR3 in DNA: TGTGCCAGCAGCCCGACAGGGACGAGGGGAAACACCATATATTTT. V usage is TRBV12-3 or TRBV12-4 and J usage is TRBJ1-3; 7 bases are shared with TRBD1. The CDR3 is 15 residues long. V lost 6 bases, J lost 4 bases, and 9 bases stayed unmatched.

This clonotype appeared many times. The chain carries TRBV4-1 and TRBJ2-3; D is possibly TRBD2 (5 bases). This CDR3 is 15 amino acids long. The germline CDR1 and CDR2 sequences are MGHRA and YSYEKL. Trimming left V 1 base short and J 1 base short, with 9 bases between. The CDR3 is CASSQAGMGTDTQYF. In DNA, the CDR3 is TGCGCCAGCAGCCAAGCGGGGATGGGCACAGATACGCAGTATTTT.

There are a few counts of this clonotype. The V gene is TRBV20-1, the J gene TRBJ2-7; tentatively, D is TRBD1 or TRBD2 (6 bases each). Trimming removed 2 bases at V and 3 bases at J, with 17 bases between. The CDR3 covers 15 residues. Germline loops: CDR1 DFQATT, CDR2 SNEGSKA (reference sequence). CDR3 DNA: TGCAGTGCTAGACCCCCTGCGGGACAAGACTACGAGCAGTACTTC. The encoded protein is CSARPPAGQDYEQYF.

The V call is TRBV20-1, the J call TRBJ1-4; TRBD1 agrees at 8 bases. Germline V CDR1 and CDR2: DFQATT, SNEGSKA (reference sequence). This CDR3 comprises 15 residues. Trimming removed 0 bases from V and 8 bases from J; junction bases left unmatched: 8. CDR3 sequence (DNA): TGCAGTGCTAGAGACGCAGGGGGCGGGGGGGAAAAACTGTTTTTT. Translated: CSARDAGGGGEKLFF.

This clonotype was seen many times. The V gene is TRBV11-2, the J gene TRBJ2-1, with D possibly matching TRBD2 (6 bases). This CDR3 has 15 residues. Germline loops: CDR1 SGHAT, CDR2 FQNNGV. The ends were cut back, 3 bases at V and 10 bases at J, with 19 bases in the middle. DNA of the CDR3: TGTGCCAGCAGCTTCTCCGGGACTTCCCCCTCGGAGCAGTTCTTC. This encodes CASSFSGTSPSEQFF. The full variable domain, in which reference TRBV11-2 and TRBJ2-1 provide the parts outside the CDR3, is EAGVAQSPRYKIIEKRQSVAFWCNPISGHATLYWYQQILGQGPKLLIQFQNNGVVDDSQLPKDRFSAERLKGVDSTLKIQPAKLEDSAVYLCASSFSGTSPSEQFFGPGTRLTVL.

This clonotype was recorded a few times. Here the CDR3 DNA reads TGTGCCAGCAGTCCCAGCCCGGAGCTGTTTTTT. This encodes CASSPSPELFF. The rearrangement uses TRBV6-6 and TRBJ2-2; no firm D call. Per germline, CDR1 MNHNY and CDR2 SVGAGI (reference sequence). This CDR3 contains 11 residues. Trimming cost V 5 bases and J 10 bases, with 8 bases left between them.

This chain links TRBV29-1 with TRBJ2-5, with 7 positions matching TRBD2. The CDR3 sequence is 14 residues long. Germline V gives CDR1 SQVTM, CDR2 ANQGSEA. With 5 bases clipped from V and 3 bases from J, the junction kept 9 bases outside the gene matches. The CDR3 bases are TGCAGCGTTCTCGGGGGAGGGACCAAAGAGACCCAGTACTTC. Protein product: CSVLGGGTKETQYF.

The sample holds many counts of this clonotype. The chain uses TRBV3-1 and TRBJ1-1; D call uncertain. The CDR3 totals 13 residues. V dropped 1 base and J dropped 1 base, with 4 bases sitting between them. The V gene's germline CDR1 is LGHDT and CDR2 YNNKEL (reference sequence). The CDR3 spells CASSQGRNTEAFF. The CDR3 bases are TGTGCCAGCAGCCAAGGGAGGAACACTGAAGCTTTCTTT. Filled out from reference TRBV3-1 and TRBJ1-1, the complete variable domain reads DTAVSQTPKYLVTQMGNDKSIKCEQNLGHDTMYWYKQDSKKFLKIMFSYNNKELIINETVPNRFSPKSPDKAHLNLHINSLELGDSAVYFCASSQGRNTEAFFGQGTRLTVV.

This clonotype was found many times. The chain combines TRBV19 with TRBJ2-1; TRBD2 is a possible D gene (6 bases). Germline V CDR1 and CDR2: LNHDA, SQIVND (reference sequence). This CDR3 spans 13 amino acids. The V gene lost 1 base and the J gene lost 8 bases, with 9 bases spanning the gap. This chain's CDR3 is CASSIGLDYEQFF. CDR3 bases: TGTGCCAGTAGTATAGGACTAGACTATGAGCAGTTCTTC.

The sample holds a few counts of this clonotype. This chain uses TRBV9 with TRBJ2-3; 9 nucleotides match TRBD2. Trimming took 6 bases from V and 3 from J; bases not matched to a gene: 8. Germline lookup yields CDR1 SGDLS and CDR2 YYNGEE. The CDR3 has 15 amino acids. In nucleotides, the CDR3 is TGTGCCAGCAACAGTGCGGGGGGGCCGACAGATACGCAGTATTTT. This gives the protein CASNSAGGPTDTQYF.

This clonotype occurred many times. The CDR3 bases are TGTGCCAGCAGCCGTACAACAGCTAGCACAGATACGCAGTATTTT. Residues: CASSRTTASTDTQYF. The chain carries TRBV9 and TRBJ2-3; D remains ambiguous. The germline V and J ends were trimmed by 4 bases and 0 bases, with 12 bases remaining between them. This CDR3 has 15 residues. Germline V gene sequence: CDR1 SGDLS, CDR2 YYNGEE.

The V gene is TRBV4-1, the J gene TRBJ1-2, with D perhaps matching TRBD1 (5 bases). V was cut by 0 bases and J by 0 bases, with 17 bases left in between. CDR1 MGHRA and CDR2 YSYEKL come from the germline V gene. The CDR3 length is 18 residues. This CDR3 is CASSQEEGRALANYGYTF. The CDR3 DNA reads TGCGCCAGCAGCCAAGAGGAAGGCAGGGCCTTAGCTAACTATGGCTACACCTTC.

This clonotype has a count of ten or more. This sequence joins TRBV5-1 and TRBJ2-7; perhaps TRBD1 as D (5 bases). This CDR3 has 12 residues. The germline V gene has CDR1 SGHRS and CDR2 YFSETQ. V gave up 7 bases and J gave up 2 bases, with 10 bases separating them. The CDR3 DNA is TGCGCCAGCTCCAGGGTCACCTACGAGCAGTACTTC. It specifies CASSRVTYEQYF.

This chain connects TRBV5-5 to TRBJ1-1; perhaps TRBD1 as D (6 bases). The CDR3 loop spans 13 amino acids. The V gene lost 5 bases and the J gene lost 1 base, with 9 bases spanning the gap. CDR1 SGHKS and CDR2 YYEKEE come from the germline V gene (reference sequence). The CDR3 DNA follows: TGTGCCAGCAGAGGACAGCCGAACACTGAAGCTTTCTTT. This encodes CASRGQPNTEAFF.

This clonotype came up many times. The chain is built from TRBV7-2 and TRBJ2-1; D ambiguous. The length of the CDR3 is 15 residues. Germline V CDR1 and CDR2: SGHTA, FQGNSA. Trimming cost V 4 bases and J 0 bases, with 10 bases left between them. The CDR3 is CASSWRSVSYNEQFF. DNA of the CDR3: TGTGCCAGCAGCTGGAGATCCGTCTCCTACAATGAGCAGTTCTTC. The whole variable domain, filled in from reference TRBV7-2 and TRBJ2-1, reads GAGVSQSPSNKVTEKGKDVELRCDPISGHTALYWYRQSLGQGLEFLIYFQGNSAPDKSGLPSDRFSAERTGGSVSTLTIQRTQQEDSAVYLCASSWRSVSYNEQFFGPGTRLTVL.

This clonotype came up a few times. V and J are TRBV6-4 and TRBJ1-4; D is uncertain. CDR1 MRHNA and CDR2 SNTAGT come from the germline V gene. V lost 4 bases to trimming and J lost 0 bases, with 15 bases between them. The CDR3 has 17 amino acids. CDR3 nucleotides: TGTGCCAGCAGTGCCATCCGGTTCGGTTCAACTAATGAAAAACTGTTTTTT. It yields the protein CASSAIRFGSTNEKLFF.

In this sample, this clonotype turned up many times. The V call is TRBV6-2 or TRBV6-3, the J call TRBJ1-2; maybe TRBD1 (5 bases). Germline V lookup: CDR1 MNHEY, CDR2 SVGEGT. Trimming cost V 2 bases and J 4 bases, with 17 bases left between them. The CDR3 contains 16 residues. The CDR3 spells CASSYNQWDSSYGYTF. DNA for the CDR3: TGTGCCAGCAGTTACAACCAGTGGGACTCCAGCTATGGCTACACCTTC.

This clonotype showed up just a few times. The chain has TRBV15 and TRBJ2-1, with TRBD2 identical over 9 bases. V gave up 0 bases and J gave up 4 bases; unmatched junction bases: 10. CDR1 and CDR2 (germline): LNHNV, YYDKDF (reference sequence). This CDR3 has 18 residues. The DNA for the CDR3 is TGTGCCACCAGCAGAGATCCCCCTTGGCGGGAGGGGTACAATGAGCAGTTCTTC. Residues: CATSRDPPWREGYNEQFF.

This rearrangement joins TRBV20-1 to TRBJ2-7; the D is unclear. CDR3 length equals 13 residues. V was clipped by 1 base and J by 3 bases, with 10 bases between them. Germline CDR1 DFQATT, CDR2 SNEGSKA (reference sequence). CDR3 DNA: TGCAGTGCTAGAGGTTTAGACCGCTACGAGCAGTACTTC. This gives the protein CSARGLDRYEQYF.

The CDR3 protein is CASSVRVATEAFF. CDR3 DNA: TGTGCCAGCAGTGTTCGGGTGGCCACTGAAGCTTTCTTT. The chain is built from TRBV2 and TRBJ1-1; D call uncertain. Germline V CDR1 and CDR2: SNHLY, FYNNEI. V lost 4 bases to trimming and J lost 4 bases, with 10 bases between them. The CDR3 spans 13 residues.

This clonotype showed up many times. This chain joins TRBV28 and TRBJ2-5; D is ambiguous. V lost 2 bases and J 1 base, leaving 8 bases between the germline ends. Germline V CDR1 and CDR2: MDHEN, SYDVKM. This CDR3 is built from 14 residues. The CDR3 reads CASSLTETQETQYF. The CDR3 DNA is TGTGCCAGCAGTTTAACGGAGACCCAAGAGACCCAGTACTTC.

This chain joins TRBV9 and TRBJ1-6; 8 bases are shared with TRBD1. This CDR3 has 15 residues. The V gene's germline CDR1 is SGDLS and CDR2 YYNGEE. The V and J ends lost 4 bases and 6 bases, in that order; junction bases with no gene match: 6. The CDR3 DNA reads TGTGCCAGCAGCCCCCGGGACAGGACTAATTCACCCCTCCACTTT. As protein: CASSPRDRTNSPLHF.

The chain is built from TRBV7-9 and TRBJ2-1, with 8 bases identical to TRBD2. CDR1 and CDR2 (germline): SEHNR, FQNEAQ (reference sequence). V trimming: 3 bases; J trimming: 6 bases; junction bases outside the gene matches: 7. The CDR3 is 15 residues long. DNA of the CDR3: TGTGCCAGCAGCTTTGAAGGACTAGCTCTCAATGAGCAGTTCTTC. It translates to CASSFEGLALNEQFF.